These 4 T cell receptor beta chains came from one sample sequenced in a study of cytomegalovirus exposure and HLA in healthy donors. Primers for the PCR totalled 60 Vbeta and 13 Jbeta. Sequencing used immunoSEQ multiplex PCR; TCRdb keeps in-frame clones, though not all of them. This table holds about 120,000 clones, 81% found once. Sequences were obtained from PBMCs. These receptors all come from a man younger than 35 in good health and CMV-seropositive.

The chain carries TRBV5-1 and TRBJ1-2; D perhaps matches TRBD1 (6 bases). This CDR3 is built from 15 residues. Germline CDR1 SGHRS, CDR2 YFSETQ. Trimming removed 3 bases at V and 8 bases at J, with 20 bases between. CDR3 nucleotide sequence: TGCGCCAGCAGCTCCACGGGAGGCGGGGGGCAAGGCTACACCTTC. This gives the protein CASSSTGGGGQGYTF.

V is TRBV30 and J is TRBJ1-5, with 9 bases fitting TRBD1. The V gene end was trimmed by 1 base and the J gene end by 4 bases; junction bases not matched to a gene: 2. This CDR3 contains 14 residues. Per germline, CDR1 GTSNPN and CDR2 SVGIG (reference sequence). This CDR3 is CAWSEDRGNQPQHF. In DNA form, the CDR3 reads TGTGCCTGGAGTGAAGACAGGGGGAATCAGCCCCAGCATTTT.

V gene TRBV6-5 combines with J gene TRBJ1-1, with a possible D match to TRBD1 (5 bases). The germline CDR1 and CDR2 sequences are MNHEY and SVGAGI. The length of the CDR3 is 15 residues. V lost 6 bases to trimming and J lost 11 bases, with 25 bases between them. The CDR3 coding sequence is TGTGCCAGCAGAAACCTGGGGGTGGGGGGGTTTGAGGCTTTCTTT. This gives the protein CASRNLGVGGFEAFF.

This clone came up once. This rearrangement joins TRBV4-3 to TRBJ1-6; possibly TRBD1 for D (5 bases). CDR1 and CDR2 (germline): LGHNA, YSLEER. CDR3 length equals 17 residues. V lost 0 bases and J lost 3, with 12 bases in between. CDR3 nucleotide sequence: TGCGCCAGCAGCCAAGATGAGGCAGGGAACTATAATTCACCCCTCCACTTT. Protein product: CASSQDEAGNYNSPLHF.